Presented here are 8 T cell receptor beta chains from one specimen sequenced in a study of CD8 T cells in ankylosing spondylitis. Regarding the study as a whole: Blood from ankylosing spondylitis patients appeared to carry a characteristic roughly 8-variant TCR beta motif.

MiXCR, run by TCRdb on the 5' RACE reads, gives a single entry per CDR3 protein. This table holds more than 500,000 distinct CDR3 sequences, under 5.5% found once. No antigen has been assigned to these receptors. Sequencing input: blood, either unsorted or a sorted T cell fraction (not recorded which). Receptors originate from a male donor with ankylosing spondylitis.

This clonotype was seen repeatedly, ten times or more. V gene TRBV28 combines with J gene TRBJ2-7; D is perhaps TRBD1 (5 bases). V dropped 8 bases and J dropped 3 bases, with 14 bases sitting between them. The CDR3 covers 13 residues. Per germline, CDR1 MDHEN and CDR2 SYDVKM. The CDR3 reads CASEGAVVYEQYF. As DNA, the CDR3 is TGTGCCAGCGAAGGGGCCGTTGTCTACGAGCAGTACTTC.

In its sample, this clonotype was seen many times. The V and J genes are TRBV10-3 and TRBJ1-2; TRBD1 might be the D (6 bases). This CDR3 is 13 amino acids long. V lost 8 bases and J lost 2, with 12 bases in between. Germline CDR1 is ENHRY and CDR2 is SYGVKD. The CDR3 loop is CAIPVRGNYGYTF. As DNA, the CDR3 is TGTGCCATCCCTGTTAGGGGGAACTATGGCTACACCTTC.

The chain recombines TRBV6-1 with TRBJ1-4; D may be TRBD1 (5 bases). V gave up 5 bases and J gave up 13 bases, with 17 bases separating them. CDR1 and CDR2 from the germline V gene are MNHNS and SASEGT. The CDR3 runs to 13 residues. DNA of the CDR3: TGTGCCAGCAGTACAGACCTTACCGGGGGACTGTTTTTT. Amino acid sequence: CASSTDLTGGLFF.

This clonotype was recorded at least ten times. The CDR3 loop is CASSLTPGQGGGTQYF. DNA for the CDR3: TGTGCCAGCAGTCTCACTCCTGGACAGGGTGGGGGGACCCAGTACTTC. The rearrangement links TRBV28 to TRBJ2-5; TRBD1 matches at 8 bases. CDR1 and CDR2 (germline): MDHEN, SYDVKM. The CDR3 extends over 16 amino acids. V dropped 5 bases and J dropped 7; count of bases not matched to a gene: 15.

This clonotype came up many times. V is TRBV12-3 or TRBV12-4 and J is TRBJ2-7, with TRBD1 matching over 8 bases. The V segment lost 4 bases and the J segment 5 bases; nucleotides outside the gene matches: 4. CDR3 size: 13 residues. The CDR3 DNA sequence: TGTGCCAGCAGTTCGGACAGGGAGGACGAGCAGTACTTC. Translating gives CASSSDREDEQYF.

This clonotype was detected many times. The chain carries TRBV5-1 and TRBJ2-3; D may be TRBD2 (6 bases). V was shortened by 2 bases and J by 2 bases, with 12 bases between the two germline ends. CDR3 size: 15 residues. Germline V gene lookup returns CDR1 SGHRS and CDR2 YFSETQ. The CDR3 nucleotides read TGCGCCAGCAGCTTCTCGGGGGTTACCACAGATACGCAGTATTTT. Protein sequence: CASSFSGVTTDTQYF.

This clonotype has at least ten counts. CDR3 bases: TGTGCCAGCAGCCGGGACTATAACACCGGGGAGCTGTTTTTT. Translation gives CASSRDYNTGELFF. V usage is TRBV7-2 and J usage is TRBJ2-2; TRBD2 aligns across 7 bases. CDR1 and CDR2 (germline): SGHTA, FQGNSA. V lost 5 bases and J lost 2; bases outside the gene matches: 2. The CDR3 has 14 amino acids. Supplemented by reference TRBV7-2 and TRBJ2-2, the full variable domain reads GAGVSQSPSNKVTEKGKDVELRCDPISGHTALYWYRQSLGQGLEFLIYFQGNSAPDKSGLPSDRFSAERTGGSVSTLTIQRTQQEDSAVYLCASSRDYNTGELFFGEGSRLTVL.

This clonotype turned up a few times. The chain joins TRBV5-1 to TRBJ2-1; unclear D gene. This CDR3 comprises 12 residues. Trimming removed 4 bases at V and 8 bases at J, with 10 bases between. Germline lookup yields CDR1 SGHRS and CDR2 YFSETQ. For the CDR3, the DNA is TGCGCCAGCAGCATAGGAAAGGATGAGCAGTTCTTC. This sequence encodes CASSIGKDEQFF.